The 22 T cell receptor beta chains below all came from one sample that was sequenced in a study of shared clonotypes between healthy human individuals. Assay used: immunoSEQ multiplex PCR; TCRdb lists only in-frame clones, some missing. The sample yields around 990,000 clones, approximately 77% seen once. Sequenced input: memory CD4+ T cells from PBMCs. The subset was: CD45RA-negative fraction. These TCRs come from a man between 18 and 29 years old in good health. Some clones in this sample may be carry-over from other donors' samples.

A note on this clone: The same CDR3 can be traced to other DNA sequences in this sample. The chain couples TRBV5-1 to TRBJ2-7; 9 bases match TRBD1. Germline-derived CDR1 and CDR2 are SGHRS and YFSETQ. The CDR3 has 15 residues. Unmatched junction bases numbered 6, after V lost 4 bases and J lost 1 base. CDR3 in DNA: TGCGCCAGCAGCCTAGAAGGGACAGGGTCCTACGAGCAGTACTTC. It codes for CASSLEGTGSYEQYF.

The chain uses TRBV7-9 and TRBJ2-7, with no clear D. The CDR3 spans 13 residues. The V end was cut by 1 base, the J end by 10 bases, with 14 bases between. Per the germline V gene, CDR1 is SEHNR and CDR2 is FQNEAQ (reference sequence). Here the CDR3 reads CASSLVGVGPQYF. CDR3 coding DNA: TGTGCCAGCAGCTTAGTAGGAGTAGGGCCACAGTACTTC.

The chain recombines TRBV7-8 with TRBJ1-5; tentatively, D is TRBD1 (5 bases). The germline CDR1 and CDR2 sequences are SGHVS and FQNEAQ. The CDR3 is 15 residues long. Trimming pared 2 bases from V and 2 bases from J, leaving 10 bases between. CDR3 DNA: TGTGCCAGCAGCTTACTCAGGGAACGCAATCAGCCCCAGCATTTT. Translation gives CASSLLRERNQPQHF.

This clone was detected only a few times. The rearrangement uses TRBV27 and TRBJ2-7, with TRBD2 matching over 7 bases. After removal of 5 bases from V and 5 bases from J, the junction contained 12 bases not matched to a gene. The germline V gene encodes CDR1 MNHEY and CDR2 SMNVEV (reference sequence). This CDR3 spans 15 amino acids. The CDR3 nucleotides read TGTGCCAGCAGTCCAAGAGCGGGAAAAGGAAACGAGCAGTACTTC. Protein product: CASSPRAGKGNEQYF.

The chain uses TRBV4-2 and TRBJ2-3, with TRBD2 identical over 9 bases. From germline, CDR1 is LGHNA and CDR2 YNFKEQ. The CDR3 has 16 amino acids. J gave up 4 bases and V 0 bases, and 5 bases lay outside the gene matches. As DNA, the CDR3 is TGTGCCAGCAGCCAAGAGGGTAGCGGGAGCCCAGATACGCAGTATTTT. It specifies CASSQEGSGSPDTQYF.

This clone was seen a few times. This specimen includes other DNA sequences encoding the same CDR3. The gene calls are TRBV7-2 and TRBJ1-3, with D unclear. This CDR3 spans 12 amino acids. Between the trimmed V and J ends, which lost 2 bases and 4 bases, there was a span of 3 bases. Looked up from germline, CDR1 is SGHTA and CDR2 is FQGNSA. The CDR3 nucleotides read TGTGCCAGCAGCTTACCGGGAAACACCATATATTTT. Translated, it gives CASSLPGNTIYF.

V and J are TRBV6-1 and TRBJ2-5; D not certain. Looked up from germline, CDR1 is MNHNS and CDR2 is SASEGT. The CDR3 consists of 13 residues. Trimming pared 5 bases from V and 4 bases from J, leaving 11 bases between. As DNA, the CDR3 is TGTGCCAGCAGTTTGACAAAGTCAGAGACCCAGTACTTC. Amino acids: CASSLTKSETQYF.

This chain links TRBV28 with TRBJ2-3; 11 bases align to TRBD1. The CDR3 has 14 amino acids. V lost 6 bases and J lost 7; bases outside the gene matches: 6. The germline V gene encodes CDR1 MDHEN and CDR2 SYDVKM. The CDR3 bases are TGTGCCAGCAGCAGGACAGGGGGCGCGAATACGCAGTATTTT. This sequence encodes CASSRTGGANTQYF.

Notes on this clone: This could be a read error, since a much larger clone is one nucleotide away. V is TRBV2 and J is TRBJ2-3; the D gene is possibly TRBD2 (6 bases). In germline, CDR1 is SNHLY, CDR2 FYNNEI. Between the trimmed V and J ends, which lost 6 bases and 5 bases, there was a span of 12 bases. This CDR3 region has 13 residues. The CDR3 nucleotides read TGTGCCAGCAGGGCGGGGCAGGGAGATACGCAGTATTTT. Translated: CASRAGQGDTQYF.

The chain couples TRBV5-1 to TRBJ2-2; 7 bases agree with TRBD1. V shed 1 base and J 6 bases; nucleotides not matched to a gene: 6. The CDR3 runs to 15 residues. Germline V gene sequence: CDR1 SGHRS, CDR2 YFSETQ. Here the CDR3 reads CASSLLRGLAGELFF. As DNA, the CDR3 is TGCGCCAGCAGCTTGTTAAGGGGGCTCGCCGGGGAGCTGTTTTTT.

This clone was recorded a few times. The chain is built from TRBV4-3 and TRBJ2-1; tentatively, D is TRBD1 (6 bases). V lost 6 bases to trimming and J lost 2 bases, with 14 bases between them. This CDR3 region has 15 residues. CDR1 and CDR2 (germline): LGHNA, YSLEER. The CDR3 DNA follows: TGCGCCAGCAGTCCCTCTCGGGACACCTACAATGAGCAGTTCTTC. It is translated as CASSPSRDTYNEQFF.

As DNA, the CDR3 is TGTGCCAGCAGTCCCGGACAGGTCCCTTCCTACGAGCAGTACTTC. Translation: CASSPGQVPSYEQYF. The rearrangement joins TRBV6-5 to TRBJ2-7; 7 bases align to TRBD1. Per the germline V gene, CDR1 is MNHEY and CDR2 is SVGAGI. The V and J ends lost 5 bases and 1 base, in that order; junction bases with no gene match: 8. This CDR3 spans 15 amino acids.

The rearrangement links TRBV5-1 to TRBJ1-2; D is possibly TRBD1 (6 bases). CDR3 length equals 14 residues. The germline V gene has CDR1 SGHRS and CDR2 YFSETQ. Trimming pared 7 bases from V and 2 bases from J, leaving 15 bases between. This CDR3 is CASGRPGANYGYTF. CDR3 nucleotides: TGCGCCAGCGGGAGGCCAGGGGCCAACTATGGCTACACCTTC.

The chain is built from TRBV29-1 and TRBJ2-4; possibly TRBD2 for D (6 bases). CDR1 is SQVTM, CDR2 ANQGSEA, per germline. The CDR3 extends over 13 amino acids. Trimming took 7 bases from V and 8 from J, leaving 18 bases between them. CDR3 bases: TGCAGCGGGACCTCAGTTTCGGGGGACATTCAGTACTTC. It yields the protein CSGTSVSGDIQYF.

The chain carries TRBV10-3 and TRBJ1-1; 7 bases are shared with TRBD1. Germline CDR1 ENHRY, CDR2 SYGVKD. This CDR3 comprises 14 residues. J was trimmed by 1 base and V by 6 bases; bases with no gene match: 5. This CDR3 reads CAIRGDSRNTEAFF. For the CDR3, the DNA is TGTGCCATCAGGGGGGACAGCAGGAACACTGAAGCTTTCTTT.

CDR3 coding DNA: TGTGCCAGCAGTTCTCCACAGGGAAGGGAGCAGTACTTC. This translates into CASSSPQGREQYF. This rearrangement joins TRBV28 to TRBJ2-7; tentative D call: TRBD1 (6 bases). The germline V gene encodes CDR1 MDHEN and CDR2 SYDVKM. This CDR3 contains 13 residues. Trimming pared 4 bases from V and 7 bases from J, leaving 14 bases between.

V is TRBV28 and J is TRBJ2-1; 8 positions agree with TRBD2. Germline lookup yields CDR1 MDHEN and CDR2 SYDVKM. V dropped 2 bases and J dropped 4; count of bases not matched to a gene: 4. The CDR3 has 15 amino acids. Here the CDR3 DNA reads TGTGCCAGCAGTTTAGGCGGGAGGTTATACAATGAGCAGTTCTTC. This codes for CASSLGGRLYNEQFF.

V gene TRBV6-6 combines with J gene TRBJ2-3, with 7 positions matching TRBD2. Unmatched junction bases numbered 4, after V lost 7 bases and J lost 0 bases. This CDR3 comprises 14 residues. CDR1 and CDR2 from the germline V gene are MNHNY and SVGAGI (reference sequence). The CDR3 is CASTPSGSTDTQYF. Written as DNA, the CDR3 is TGTGCCAGCACACCTAGCGGTAGCACAGATACGCAGTATTTT.

V usage is TRBV30 and J usage is TRBJ2-7, with 7 bases lining up with TRBD1. The CDR3 sequence is 13 residues long. Germline V gives CDR1 GTSNPN, CDR2 SVGIG (reference sequence). V trimming: 3 bases; J trimming: 3 bases; junction bases outside the gene matches: 5. The CDR3 nucleotides read TGTGCCTGGAGCCCGGGACAGTACTACGAGCAGTACTTC. It encodes CAWSPGQYYEQYF.

This clone was picked up one time. The chain uses TRBV10-1 and TRBJ2-2; D could derive from TRBD1 or TRBD2 (5 bases each). Trimming removed 0 bases at V and 5 bases at J, with 19 bases between. Per germline, CDR1 WNHNN and CDR2 SYGVQD (reference sequence). This CDR3 has 18 amino acids. CDR3 loop: CASSESTRGAEGTGELFF. In nucleotides, the CDR3 is TGCGCCAGCAGTGAGTCGACTCGAGGGGCAGAGGGAACCGGGGAGCTGTTTTTT.

This clone was recorded a few times. This chain connects TRBV5-1 to TRBJ2-7; the match to TRBD1 covers 7 bases. Germline V CDR1 and CDR2: SGHRS, YFSETQ. V lost 4 bases and J lost 8; bases outside the gene matches: 9. This CDR3 comprises 13 residues. In DNA form, the CDR3 reads TGCGCCAGCAGCCCGCAGGGGACAGCCCAGCAGTACTTC. Translating it yields CASSPQGTAQQYF. The variable domain in full, with the rest retrieved from reference TRBV5-1 and TRBJ2-7, is KAGVTQTPRYLIKTRGQQVTLSCSPISGHRSVSWYQQTPGQGLQFLFEYFSETQRNKGNFPGRFSGRQFSNSRSEMNVSTLELGDSALYLCASSPQGTAQQYFGPGTRLTVT.

This chain joins TRBV23-1 and TRBJ2-7; D possibly corresponds to TRBD2 (6 bases). TRBV23-1 is treated as an ORF (open reading frame) with a function not yet certain. The CDR3 spans 14 residues. Between the trimmed V and J ends, which lost 6 bases and 3 bases, there was a span of 15 bases. The CDR3 bases are TGCGCCAGCAGGGGGGGTCCGGCTATCTACGAGCAGTACTTC. This translates into CASRGGPAIYEQYF.